This TCR beta chain appears in the sequencing data of a study of beta chain features in type 1 diabetes. Across the study: All of the samples together had some 110 million sorted cells examined. General study findings and limits: TCRB CDR3s from Type 1 diabetes patients were moderately but significantly shorter in all four CD4+ subsets. Highly expressing activated T cells could be over-counted with a cDNA template.

Trimming stripped 4 bases from V and 2 bases from J, with 13 bases between. From germline, CDR1 is SNHLY and CDR2 FYNNEI. This CDR3 has 15 amino acids. Markers CD45RO/CCR7/CD25/CD127/CD95/CD27 served to sort CD4+ naive, central memory, regulatory and stem cell-like memory cells. This clone was seen only a few times. The antigen remains unidentified. Every bit of the isolated RNA underwent reverse transcription, so sequencing read expressed TCRB transcripts. The method was immunoSEQ multiplex PCR; TCRdb's version includes in-frame clones alone and lacks a portion of them. Of roughly 100,000 clones in the sample, approximately 30% are singletons; the top ten hold roughly 0.58%.

The rearrangement links TRBV2 to TRBJ2-3, with D possibly being TRBD1 (5 bases). Sample: central memory CD4+ T cells from blood. The receptor comes from a woman in her late teens or twenties with type 1 diabetes. CDR3 loop: CASSADRRYTDTQYF. CDR3 in DNA: TGTGCCAGCAGTGCCGACAGACGATACACAGATACGCAGTATTTT.